This entry features one T cell receptor (beta chain) sequence. Germline V gene lookup returns CDR1 MGHRA and CDR2 YSYEKL. The ends lost 0 bases at V and 7 bases at J; junction bases unmatched: 16. This CDR3 region has 19 residues. How the authors handled the data: Counts of nucleated cells, estimated from reference gene primer amplification, were obtained. Profiling relied on immunoSEQ multiplex PCR, and the TCRdb table lists in-frame clones only, not all of them. That table supplies the V and J calls and clone size; D and trimming were determined from the DNA. In the table there are approximately 64,000 clones, around nine tenths of which are singletons. The data belong to a study of blood T cell repertoires in COVID-19. About the research overall: Italy, Spain and the United States were the sources of the convalescent and acute COVID-19 samples.

The source of this sequence is a woman aged 40 to 50 who had recovered from COVID-19. J is TRBJ2-1 and V is TRBV4-1; 9 bases agree with TRBD2. Sequencing input: PBMCs or T cells enriched from blood (not recorded which). The CDR3, as DNA: TGCGCCAGCAGCCAAGACTTTAGCGGGGGCAGGGTGAAAAAGAATGAGCAGTTCTTC. It specifies CASSQDFSGGRVKKNEQFF.